This T cell receptor beta chain was observed in a study of blood T cell repertoires in COVID-19. Study context: Specimens from acute and convalescent COVID-19 originated in the United States, Italy and Spain.

V was trimmed by 0 bases and J by 2 bases, leaving 9 bases between them. This CDR3 comprises 15 residues. The germline V gene has CDR1 SGHDT and CDR2 YYEEEE. Those who participated ranged in age from roughly 18 to 89 years and resided in about two dozen US areas. Some clones are missing from TCRdb's copy, which holds only in-frame ones; the method was immunoSEQ multiplex PCR. In the table there are over 400,000 clones, around 85% of which are singletons. This TCR was recovered from a woman aged 55 to 70 who had recovered from COVID-19. The V gene is TRBV5-6, the J gene TRBJ1-3; TRBD1 might be the D (5 bases). Sequenced: PBMCs or T cells enriched from blood (not recorded which). In DNA form, the CDR3 reads TGTGCCAGCAGCTTGGACCAGGGCCCTGGAAACACCATATATTTT. Translated, it gives CASSLDQGPGNTIYF.